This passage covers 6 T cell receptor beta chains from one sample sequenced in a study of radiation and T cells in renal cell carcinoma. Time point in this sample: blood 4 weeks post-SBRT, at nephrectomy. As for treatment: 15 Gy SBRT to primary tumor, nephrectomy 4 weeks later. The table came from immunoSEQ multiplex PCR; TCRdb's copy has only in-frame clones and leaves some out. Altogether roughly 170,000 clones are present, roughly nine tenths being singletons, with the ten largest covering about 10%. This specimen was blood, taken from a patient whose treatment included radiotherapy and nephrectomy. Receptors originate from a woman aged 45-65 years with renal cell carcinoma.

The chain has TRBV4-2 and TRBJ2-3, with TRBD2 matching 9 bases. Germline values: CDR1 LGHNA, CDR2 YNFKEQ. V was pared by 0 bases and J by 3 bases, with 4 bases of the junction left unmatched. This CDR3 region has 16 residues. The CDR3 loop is CASSQDPLAGTDTQYF. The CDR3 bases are TGTGCCAGCAGCCAAGACCCACTAGCGGGTACAGATACGCAGTATTTT.

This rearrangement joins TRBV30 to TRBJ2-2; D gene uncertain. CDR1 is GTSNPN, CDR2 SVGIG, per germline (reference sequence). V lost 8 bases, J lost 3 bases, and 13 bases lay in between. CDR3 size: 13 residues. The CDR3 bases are TGTGCCGTTGGGGTCAGTTACACCGGGGAGCTGTTTTTT. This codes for CAVGVSYTGELFF.

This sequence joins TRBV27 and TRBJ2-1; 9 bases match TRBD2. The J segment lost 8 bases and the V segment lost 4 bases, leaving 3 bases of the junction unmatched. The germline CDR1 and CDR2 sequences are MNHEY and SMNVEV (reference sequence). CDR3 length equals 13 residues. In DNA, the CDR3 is TGTGCCAGCAGTTCCCAGCGGGGGGATGAGCAGTTCTTC. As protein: CASSSQRGDEQFF.

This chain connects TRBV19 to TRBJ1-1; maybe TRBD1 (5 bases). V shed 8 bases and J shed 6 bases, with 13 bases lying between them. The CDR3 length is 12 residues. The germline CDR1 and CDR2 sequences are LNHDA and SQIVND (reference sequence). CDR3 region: CASSARVAEAFF. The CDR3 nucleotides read TGTGCCAGTTCCGCCAGGGTAGCTGAAGCTTTCTTT.

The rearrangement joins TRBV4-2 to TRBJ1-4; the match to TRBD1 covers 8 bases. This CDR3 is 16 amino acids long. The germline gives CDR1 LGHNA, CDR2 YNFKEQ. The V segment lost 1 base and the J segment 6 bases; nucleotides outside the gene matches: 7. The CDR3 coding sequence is TGTGCCAGCAGCCAAGTCCAGGGGGCATCGCATGAAAAACTGTTTTTT. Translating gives CASSQVQGASHEKLFF.

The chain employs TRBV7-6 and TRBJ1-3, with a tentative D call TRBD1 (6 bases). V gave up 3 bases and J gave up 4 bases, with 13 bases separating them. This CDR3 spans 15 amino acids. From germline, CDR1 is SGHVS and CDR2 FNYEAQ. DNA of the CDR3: TGTGCCAGCAGCTTCGCGGGGACATCCGGAAACACCATATATTTT. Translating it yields CASSFAGTSGNTIYF. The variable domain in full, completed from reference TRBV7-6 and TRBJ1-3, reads GAGVSQSPRYKVTKRGQDVALRCDPISGHVSLYWYRQALGQGPEFLTYFNYEAQQDKSGLPNDRFSAERPEGSISTLTIQRTEQRDSAMYRCASSFAGTSGNTIYFGEGSWLTVV.